This T cell receptor (beta chain) was sequenced for a study of blood T cells in healthy people across ages. Study details: Template switching captured about one barcoded beta molecule per two T cells. Study results and limitations: It was not known whether donors were CMV positive (a possible confounder of expanded clonotype changes).

Germline CDR1 SGHRS, CDR2 YFSETQ. The junction had 11 bases not matched to a gene; V was cut back by 4 bases and J by 2 bases. CDR3 length: 16 amino acids. Concerning this clonotype itself: Its antigen is unknown.

Drawing of peripheral blood yielded roughly 9.8 milliliters from each donor. PCR was performed a second time for roughly 7 to 11 cycles using a sample-barcoded 5' primer and a J-beta primer mix. One entry per CDR3 protein, called by TCRdb with MiXCR from the 5' RACE reads. The sample lists more than 1 million distinct CDR3 sequences, less than 50% occurring once. The source material was blood. This chain joins TRBV5-1 and TRBJ2-5; 7 bases match TRBD1. This TCR came from a woman aged 60 to 75 in good health. As DNA, the CDR3 is TGCGCCAGCAGCCTAACCGGGACAGTAATTCAAGAGACCCAGTACTTC. It is translated as CASSLTGTVIQETQYF.